The present TCR beta chain was sequenced within a study of T-cell memory formation after mild COVID-19. Study overall: Largely donor-specific TCR clusters were found.

V was cut by 0 bases and J by 8 bases, with 10 bases left in between. Germline V lookup: CDR1 MNHEY, CDR2 SVGAGI. The CDR3 is made up of 13 amino acids. 5'RACE with constant-segment primers built TCRalpha and TCRbeta cDNA libraries with UMIs. From the 5' RACE reads, TCRdb called clonotypes with MiXCR, one entry per CDR3 protein. The sample shows roughly 310,000 distinct CDR3 sequences, roughly 15% of them seen only once. Notes on this clonotype: Its specificity is not known.

Points from the study as a whole: Pre-infection memory held some responding clones, suggesting pre-existing cross-reactive T cells responded.

What was sequenced was PBMCs or a T cell subset sorted from them (not recorded which). The chain joins TRBV6-5 to TRBJ1-1; D is undetermined. The source of this sequence is a man aged 18 to 29 who had mild COVID-19 (a few samples of this study predate the infection). Cell type and time point are not known. CDR3 in amino acids: CASSYSRGKEAFF. The CDR3 DNA is TGTGCCAGCAGTTACTCCAGAGGTAAGGAAGCTTTCTTT.